This TCR beta chain derives from a study of Ad26.COV2.S vaccination and SARS-CoV-2 variants (dated by TCRdb to 2020 to 2022). A note on the overall study: Vaccine-arm donors were drawn from COV1001, a multicentre, randomized, double-blind, placebo-controlled phase I-IIa trial of Ad26.COV2.S in healthy adults. A total of roughly 32 samples were included in the TCR-sequenced set, comprising approximately 20 Ad26.COV2.S vaccine recipients, 5 placebo recipients and 8 SARS-CoV-2 convalescent individuals. Trial participants were randomized into five groups of five: low-dose or high-dose Ad26.COV2.S given once or twice, or placebo on both occasions. Ad26.COV2.S was administered intramuscularly at a dose of 5x10^10 or 1x10^11 viral particles, either as one shot or as two shots given 56 days apart. The specificity and breadth of SARS-CoV-2-reactive T cell receptors after Ad26.COV2.S vaccination were assessed by TCRbeta repertoire sequencing. Investigators remained blinded to trial group allocation during experiments and outcome assessment. Findings and caveats that apply to the study as a whole: Substantial breadth of spike-specific CD8+ and CD4+ T cell responses was reported after vaccination. The study was not powered for comparison of responses between vaccine doses or regimens. Spike-specific TCR breadth was higher in Ad26.COV2.S recipients than in placebo recipients (P = 0.0014). The authors noted that total T cell responses may have been underestimated by the TCR breadth and depth analyses. Comparable non-spike TCR breadth was observed between vaccine and placebo recipients, consistent with only spike being contained in the vaccine.

About this clone itself: There is no known antigen for this receptor. No much larger clone exists at a distance of one base, and base qualities are not known.

TCRbeta CDR3 regions were sequenced with the immunoSEQ Assay. After extraction, genomic DNA underwent amplification by bias-controlled multiplex PCR, followed by high-throughput sequencing. In the authors' own workflow: To quantify the absolute abundance of every unique TCRbeta CDR3 region, sequences were collapsed and filtered. T cell fraction was estimated by normalizing TCRbeta template counts to usable DNA, which was measured by amplifying reference genes present in all nucleated cells. Repertoire TCRs were annotated as SARS-CoV-2-specific by exact matching of V gene, CDR3 amino acid sequence and J gene to a known reactive TCR set. The reference SARS-CoV-2 TCR set came from MIRA and was filtered for enrichment in COVID-19-positive ImmuneCODE repertoires, removing public or cross-reactive TCRs. Using the MIRA antigens, annotated TCRs were further analysed by specific ORF or by position within an ORF. Depth was the summed frequency of annotated unique rearrangements, while breadth was defined as annotated unique rearrangements over total unique productive rearrangements. Group comparisons of TCR breadth used two-sided Wilcoxon rank-sum tests. The immuneACCESS repertoire file appears here via TCRdb, limited to in-frame rearrangements. These files lack a portion of the clones; in checked studies, under half of the deficit traces to unresolved V genes, and the cause of the others is not known. V and J calls and clone size are as listed in that table; D and trimming were resolved from the DNA. Present in this sample are about 680,000 clones, around 89% of which were seen just once. The ten top clones hold roughly 1.5% of the sample.

Inclusive of the bounding cysteine and phenylalanine, the CDR3 is 16 residues long. Kept here is only the CDR3 DNA, which spans 48 bases and is read in frame from base 1. Trimmed from V: 5 bases; trimmed from J: 7 bases; junction bases lacking a gene match: 8. Looking up the germline V gene yields CDR1 SGHRS and CDR2 YFSETQ. Read against the paper, the sample's treatment or condition label means: 19 received Ad26.COV2.S at low or high dose, single or two shots; 5 received placebo; per-sample allocation not given. For vaccine and placebo recipients, the sequenced repertoires came from samples collected on day 63 after the first injection. In Cohort 1b, fewer than 30 adults aged 18-55 years were enrolled at a single site in Boston, USA, between 29 July and 7 August 2020. Ad26.COV2.S was a replication-incompetent adenovirus type 26 vector expressing a prefusion-stabilized SARS-CoV-2 spike protein from the original Wuhan strain.

The source was peripheral blood, collected in a trial of Ad26.COV2.S vaccine versus placebo. This clonotype was obtained from a person between 18 and 65 years old who received the Ad26.COV2.S COVID-19 vaccine or a placebo. The chain was built from TRBV5-1 and TRBJ2-1; 14 junctional bases match TRBD2. The sequenced DNA: TGCGCCAGCAGTCAGGGGACTAGCGGGAGTTGGAATGAGCAGTTCTTC. It specifies CASSQGTSGSWNEQFF.